This TCR beta chain was recorded in a study of blood T cell repertoires in COVID-19. Study-level information: From T cells, B-cell-depleted T cells, or PBMCs came the material, which was cDNA or gDNA.

Measured with immunoSEQ multiplex PCR; TCRdb has only the in-frame clones, and not every one. The sample includes under 400,000 clones, roughly 90% of them seen just once. Seattle's enrolled individuals joined amid active infection and were then monitored longitudinally. Looked up from germline, CDR1 is GTSNPN and CDR2 is SVGIG (reference sequence). This CDR3 contains 16 residues. The ends were cut back, 0 bases at V and 5 bases at J, with 17 bases in the middle. The V gene is TRBV30, the J gene TRBJ1-5; D call uncertain. Source material: peripheral blood. This sequence originates from a woman between 55 and 75 years old with COVID-19, enrolled during active disease. The CDR3 DNA follows: TGTGCCTGGAGTGTTGGTGTCTCCTACCTTTATCAGCCCCAGCATTTT. Protein product: CAWSVGVSYLYQPQHF.